The 10 T cell receptor beta chains below all came from one sample that was sequenced in a study of blood T cell repertoires in COVID-19. The protocol was immunoSEQ multiplex PCR, while the TCRdb copy is restricted to in-frame clones and leaves out a portion. Of some 68,000 clones listed, roughly nine tenths are singletons. Sequencing used peripheral blood. These receptors were collected from a man aged 50 to 59 with acute or convalescent COVID-19.

The chain combines TRBV18 with TRBJ1-2; D is unresolved. The CDR3 covers 11 residues. Trimming took 5 bases from V and 11 from J, leaving 12 bases between them. The germline V gene has CDR1 KGHSH and CDR2 LQKENI. The DNA of the CDR3 is TGTGCCAGCTCAAGGGAGGAAAGTTACACCTTC. Amino acids: CASSREESYTF.

The chain uses TRBV7-2 and TRBJ1-2; 9 nucleotides agree with TRBD1. This CDR3 comprises 12 residues. Germline V gives CDR1 SGHTA, CDR2 FQGNSA. J gave up 7 bases and V 5 bases, and 2 bases lay outside the gene matches. The CDR3 region has the DNA TGTGCCAGCAGCACAGGGGGCCGTGGCTACACCTTC. Translation: CASSTGGRGYTF. Filled out from reference TRBV7-2 and TRBJ1-2, the complete variable domain reads GAGVSQSPSNKVTEKGKDVELRCDPISGHTALYWYRQSLGQGLEFLIYFQGNSAPDKSGLPSDRFSAERTGGSVSTLTIQRTQQEDSAVYLCASSTGGRGYTFGSGTRLTVV.

CDR3 in DNA: TGCAGCGTTGAAAACGGCTACGAGCAGTACGTC. This codes for CSVENGYEQYV. The chain joins TRBV29-1 to TRBJ2-7, with unresolved D. The germline gives CDR1 SQVTM, CDR2 ANQGSEA. The CDR3 totals 11 residues. The V end lost 2 bases, the J end lost 3 bases, and 5 bases lay between the germline ends.

The V call is TRBV2, the J call TRBJ1-5, with D perhaps TRBD1 (6 bases). Germline loops: CDR1 SNHLY, CDR2 FYNNEI. CDR3 size: 13 residues. Trimming shortened V by 8 bases and J by 5 bases, and 13 bases separated the two germline ends. The CDR3 nucleotides are TGTGCCAGCGCTGGGGGCGCAGATCAGCCCCAGCATTTT. Translating gives CASAGGADQPQHF.

The CDR3 spells CASSEVAGNYNEQFF. DNA of the CDR3: TGTGCCAGCAGTGAAGTTGCGGGGAACTACAATGAGCAGTTCTTC. The chain couples TRBV6-1 to TRBJ2-1, with a possible D match to TRBD2 (6 bases). With 1 base removed from V and 3 bases from J, the gap between germline ends came to 10 bases. CDR1 and CDR2 from the germline V gene are MNHNS and SASEGT. This CDR3 is built from 15 residues.

V usage is TRBV7-3 and J usage is TRBJ2-2; 8 bases align to TRBD1. The CDR3 is made up of 17 amino acids. The germline CDR1 and CDR2 sequences are SGHTA and FQGTGA. The trim removed 0 bases at V and 6 bases at J, leaving 9 bases unmatched. This CDR3 is CASSLTRTGLLSGELFF. CDR3 sequence (DNA): TGTGCCAGCAGCTTAACTAGGACAGGGTTATTATCCGGGGAGCTGTTTTTT.

The chain joins TRBV7-9 to TRBJ2-1, with 8 bases identical to TRBD1. The CDR3 sequence is 15 residues long. The J segment lost 3 bases and the V segment lost 6 bases, leaving 7 bases of the junction unmatched. CDR1 SEHNR and CDR2 FQNEAQ come from the germline V gene (reference sequence). CDR3 amino acids: CASRGGQDYYNEQFF. Written as DNA, the CDR3 is TGTGCCAGCAGGGGGGGACAGGACTACTACAATGAGCAGTTCTTC. The full variable domain, with the rest looked up from reference TRBV7-9 and TRBJ2-1, is DTGVSQNPRHKITKRGQNVTFRCDPISEHNRLYWYRQTLGQGPEFLTYFQNEAQLEKSRLLSDRFSAERPKGSFSTLEIQRTEQGDSAMYLCASRGGQDYYNEQFFGPGTRLTVL.

This clone has just one count. The J gene is TRBJ2-7, the V gene TRBV18, with 10 bases lining up with TRBD2. CDR1 is KGHSH and CDR2 is LQKENI in the germline V gene. This CDR3 has 15 amino acids. After removal of 0 bases from V and 4 bases from J, the junction contained 3 bases not matched to a gene. The CDR3 loop reads CASSPPGLAPYEQYF. CDR3 DNA: TGTGCCAGCTCACCACCGGGACTAGCGCCATACGAGCAGTACTTC.

This chain links TRBV27 with TRBJ1-5; TRBD1 agrees at 10 bases. CDR1 is MNHEY, CDR2 SMNVEV, per germline (reference sequence). The CDR3 has 15 residues. V trimming: 4 bases; J trimming: 6 bases; junction bases outside the gene matches: 6. CDR3 sequence: CASSSVRDRGQPQHF. CDR3 DNA sequence: TGTGCCAGCAGTTCAGTCCGGGACAGGGGTCAGCCCCAGCATTTT.

This sequence joins TRBV19 and TRBJ1-6, with 7 bases aligning to TRBD1. Per the germline V gene, CDR1 is LNHDA and CDR2 is SQIVND (reference sequence). CDR3 size: 15 residues. V lost 5 bases, J lost 4 bases, and 5 bases stayed unmatched. The CDR3 nucleotides are TGTGCCAGTAGTCCAGGGACAGCGTATAATTCACCCCTCCACTTT. Its protein is CASSPGTAYNSPLHF.